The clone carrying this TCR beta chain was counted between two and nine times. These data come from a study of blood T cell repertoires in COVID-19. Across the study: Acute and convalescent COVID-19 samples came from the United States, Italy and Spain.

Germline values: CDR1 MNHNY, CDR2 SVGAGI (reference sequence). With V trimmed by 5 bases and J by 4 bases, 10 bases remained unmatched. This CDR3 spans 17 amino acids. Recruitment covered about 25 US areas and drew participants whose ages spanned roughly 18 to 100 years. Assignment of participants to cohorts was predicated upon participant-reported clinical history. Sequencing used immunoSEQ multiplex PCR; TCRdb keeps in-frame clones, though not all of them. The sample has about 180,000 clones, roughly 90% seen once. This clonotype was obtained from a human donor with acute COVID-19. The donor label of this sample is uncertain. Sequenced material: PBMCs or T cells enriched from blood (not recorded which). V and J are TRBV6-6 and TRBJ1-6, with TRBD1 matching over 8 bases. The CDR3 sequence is CASSPTAGQAYNSPLHF. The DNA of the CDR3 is TGTGCCAGCAGTCCCACGGCGGGACAGGCTTATAATTCACCCCTCCACTTT.